This T cell receptor beta chain was captured by sequencing in a study of blood T cell repertoires in COVID-19. About the study: Samples taken during acute and convalescent COVID-19 were collected in the United States, Italy and Spain.

Method: immunoSEQ multiplex PCR; TCRdb's copy keeps in-frame clones and lacks some. The sample contains about 68,000 clones, around 90% of which appear only once. Germline CDR1 reads MNHEY; CDR2 reads SMNVEV (reference sequence). This CDR3 spans 16 amino acids. Trimming cost V 2 bases and J 1 base, with 12 bases left between them. Specimen: peripheral blood. V gene TRBV27 combines with J gene TRBJ2-4; D possibly corresponds to TRBD2 (6 bases). This TCR derives from a human donor in a cohort sampled during active COVID-19. The CDR3 here is CASSLRPEGAKNIQYF. The CDR3 DNA reads TGTGCCAGCAGTTTAAGACCGGAGGGGGCCAAAAACATTCAGTACTTC.